The clone carrying this T cell receptor (beta chain) turned up a few times. This entry belongs to a study of blood T cells in healthy people across ages. V was trimmed by 2 bases and J by 3 bases, leaving 17 bases between them. The CDR3 is made up of 15 amino acids. Germline V gene lookup returns CDR1 DFQATT and CDR2 SNEGSKA (reference sequence). Together with a sample-barcoded 5' primer, a J-beta primer mix was included in a second PCR lasting about 6 to 11 cycles. TCRdb redid the calling of the 5' RACE reads with MiXCR, one entry per CDR3 protein. The repertoire holds over 600,000 distinct CDR3 sequences, 35% to 50% seen once, with approximately 29% in the top ten.

This TCR was sampled from a man older than 75 in good health. The sequenced sample was blood. The chain employs TRBV20-1 and TRBJ2-7; D perhaps matches TRBD1 (6 bases). The CDR3 is CSARMTGERHYEQYF. In DNA form, the CDR3 reads TGCAGTGCTAGAATGACAGGAGAACGACACTACGAGCAGTACTTC.